What follows is one T cell receptor (beta chain) and its context. Its antigen is still unknown. This entry comes from a study of T cell responses to AZD1222 COVID-19 vaccine. The CDR3 loop spans 17 amino acids. The V gene end was trimmed by 4 bases and the J gene end by 4 bases; junction bases not matched to a gene: 11. The germline V gene encodes CDR1 SGHTA and CDR2 FQGTGA. General study points: A rise in Spike-specific TCR breadth and depth followed two AZD1222 doses.

Measured with immunoSEQ multiplex PCR; TCRdb has only the in-frame clones, and not every one. The sample has roughly 170,000 clones; 90% to 95% are singletons. Investigators merged groups given second doses at roughly 4 or roughly 12 weeks. The starting material was peripheral blood, obtained 28 days after the second AZD1222 dose. The chain combines TRBV7-3 with TRBJ2-2, with 8 positions matching TRBD2. The source of this sequence is an adult who received the AZD1222 COVID-19 vaccine. The CDR3 bases are TGTGCCAGCAGCTCCCACCCTGGCGGGGGGAGCACCGGGGAGCTGTTTTTT. Translating it yields CASSSHPGGGSTGELFF.